This TCR beta chain was recovered during a study of T cell repertoires in cytomegalovirus infection (dated by TCRdb to the late 2010s). In terms of the full investigation: The peptide stimulations were aimed at well-studied HLA-B-restricted epitopes as well as recently identified HLA-C-restricted CMV epitopes, whose presentation resists viral immunomodulation. Donor HLA type was relevant to the analysis, as public TCR beta signatures indicated carriage of CMV infection together with the matching HLA type. Overall results and qualifications from the work: In both this cohort and an independent roughly 360-donor cohort, the cumulative frequency of public TCR beta family members distinguished carriers of CMV infection plus the relevant HLA type. The ex vivo response was dominated by HLA-C-restricted CMV-specific TCR beta clonotypes, and the single most frequent clonotype in two of eight donors was supplied by these HLA-C-restricted clonotypes.

V drops 10 bases and J drops 4 bases, leaving 16 bases in between. From cysteine to phenylalanine, the CDR3 is 14 amino acids long. The retained sequence is limited to the CDR3, 42 bases, with the frame set at the first base. Sequenced using an Illumina HiSeq 1500. TCRdb trimmed public reads at Q25 via fastp, called clones via MiXCR and kept in-frame beta chains. Rows matching on CDR3 protein sequence are summarized as one entry with the most common DNA and genes. Counted in this sample were some 350,000 distinct CDR3 sequences; about 35% of them appeared once. The ten top clones hold approximately 13% of the sample. The treatment or condition label, as the study defines it: in vitro stimulation with specific CMV peptide epitopes to enrich CMV-specific T cells. This clonotype was seen only a few times. Its antigen specificity is not known. Nothing much larger sits one base from this clone, and base qualities are not available.

The rearranged segments are TRBV12-3 or TRBV12-4 and TRBJ1-4, and the D gene may be TRBD1, 6 bases matching. The sequenced sample was cultured PBMCs, obtained from culture after CMV antigen stimulation. This TCR was sampled from a human donor in good health (CMV status not recorded). Some clones in this sample may be carry-over from other donors' samples. The DNA reads as follows: TGTGCCACGAAAACAGGGATGGGTAATGAAAAACTGTTTTTT. This yields the protein CATKTGMGNEKLFF.